These 24 T cell receptor beta chains came from one sample sequenced in a study of blood T cell repertoires in COVID-19. Data came from immunoSEQ multiplex PCR; TCRdb stores just in-frame clones and leaves some out. The sample carries about 160,000 clones, roughly 86% recorded once. Sequenced sample: peripheral blood. The receptors were gathered from a woman in her fifties or sixties who had recovered from COVID-19.

V usage is TRBV2 and J usage is TRBJ2-3; no reliable D call. CDR3 length: 16 residues. The V end lost 4 bases, the J end lost 6 bases, and 20 bases lay between the germline ends. Germline CDR1 is SNHLY and CDR2 is FYNNEI. For the CDR3, the DNA is TGTGCCAGCAGTGTAAGTAGCAGCTGGCGGTCGGATACGCAGTATTTT. Its protein product is CASSVSSSWRSDTQYF.

About this clone: Other DNA sequences of this sample code for an identical CDR3. The rearrangement uses TRBV10-3 and TRBJ2-7, with 8 bases fitting TRBD1. Germline trimming cut 6 bases from V and 3 bases from J; bases unmatched to any gene: 4. This CDR3 comprises 13 residues. Germline CDR1 ENHRY, CDR2 SYGVKD. The CDR3 reads CAISPGQGYEQYF. CDR3 DNA: TGTGCCATCAGCCCTGGACAGGGCTACGAGCAGTACTTC.

The chain employs TRBV28 and TRBJ2-7; TRBD2 is a possible D gene (7 bases). The CDR3 covers 16 residues. From germline, CDR1 is MDHEN and CDR2 SYDVKM. Trimming left V 1 base short and J 1 base short, with 14 bases between. For the CDR3, the DNA is TGTGCCAGCAGTTTATTGGGCGGGGGCCCGTCCTACGAGCAGTACTTC. Translating gives CASSLLGGGPSYEQYF.

CDR3 sequence (DNA): TGTGCCAGCTCTTATGCGGGGGAAGAGACCCAGTACTTC. Amino acids: CASSYAGEETQYF. This chain joins TRBV7-9 and TRBJ2-5, with 7 bases fitting TRBD2. The germline V gene has CDR1 SEHNR and CDR2 FQNEAQ (reference sequence). The V segment lost 8 bases and the J segment 3 bases; nucleotides outside the gene matches: 6. This CDR3 spans 13 amino acids.

The CDR3 loop is CASRPGDRGTANEQFF. In nucleotides, the CDR3 is TGTGCCAGCAGACCCGGTGACAGGGGGACCGCCAATGAGCAGTTCTTC. This rearrangement joins TRBV7-9 to TRBJ2-1; 9 nucleotides align to TRBD1. V was clipped by 6 bases and J by 6 bases; unmatched bases: 12. The germline V gene encodes CDR1 SEHNR and CDR2 FQNEAQ (reference sequence). The CDR3 is 16 residues long.

The chain carries TRBV14 and TRBJ2-7; TRBD1 might be the D (6 bases). Germline CDR1 and CDR2: SGHDN and FVKESK. This CDR3 is built from 13 residues. The V end lost 4 bases, the J end lost 2 bases, and 9 bases lay between the germline ends. The CDR3 nucleotides read TGTGCCAGCAGCCCACGGACAGCCTACGAGCAGTACTTC. It is translated as CASSPRTAYEQYF.

This sequence joins TRBV30 and TRBJ1-5; D may be TRBD1 (6 bases). The V end was cut by 1 base, the J end by 9 bases, with 13 bases between. Germline CDR1 is GTSNPN and CDR2 is SVGIG (reference sequence). This CDR3 is 13 amino acids long. CDR3 sequence reads: CAWSGGGARPQHF. DNA of the CDR3: TGTGCCTGGAGTGGCGGGGGGGCGCGGCCCCAGCATTTT.

This rearrangement joins TRBV5-5 to TRBJ2-2; 10 bases are shared with TRBD2. The J segment lost 4 bases and the V segment lost 4 bases, leaving 7 bases of the junction unmatched. Germline V gene sequence: CDR1 SGHKS, CDR2 YYEKEE (reference sequence). The CDR3 sequence is 16 residues long. The CDR3 region is CASSGGLAQLTGELFF. In nucleotides, the CDR3 is TGTGCCAGCAGCGGGGGACTAGCGCAACTCACCGGGGAGCTGTTTTTT. Full variable domain (remainder filled in from reference TRBV5-5 and TRBJ2-2): DAGVTQSPTHLIKTRGQQVTLRCSPISGHKSVSWYQQVLGQGPQFIFQYYEKEERGRGNFPDRFSARQFPNYSSELNVNALLLGDSALYLCASSGGLAQLTGELFFGEGSRLTVL.

This clone was recorded only once. The chain recombines TRBV5-1 with TRBJ2-5; a weak D match, TRBD1 (6 bases). Trimming took 4 bases from V and 5 from J, leaving 15 bases between them. In germline, CDR1 is SGHRS, CDR2 YFSETQ. CDR3 size: 14 residues. The CDR3 region is CASSEPTGLETQYF. The CDR3, as DNA: TGCGCCAGCAGCGAGCCTACAGGGCTTGAGACCCAGTACTTC.

The chain has TRBV18 and TRBJ2-2; D call uncertain. The CDR3 runs to 15 residues. CDR1 and CDR2 from the germline V gene are KGHSH and LQKENI. The V gene lost 1 base and the J gene lost 3 bases, with 9 bases spanning the gap. The CDR3 DNA reads as TGTGCCAGCTCACCACGGTTAGGAGACACCGGGGAGCTGTTTTTT. This codes for CASSPRLGDTGELFF.

The chain recombines TRBV28 with TRBJ1-2; 7 bases map to TRBD1. Unmatched junction bases numbered 7, after V lost 5 bases and J lost 4 bases. CDR1 MDHEN and CDR2 SYDVKM come from the germline V gene. This CDR3 spans 14 amino acids. The CDR3 here is CASSQTGPTYGYTF. In DNA form, the CDR3 reads TGTGCCAGCAGTCAGACAGGGCCTACCTATGGCTACACCTTC.

The rearrangement uses TRBV19 and TRBJ1-6, with 7 bases matching TRBD1. CDR3 length equals 14 residues. CDR1 and CDR2 from the germline V gene are LNHDA and SQIVND (reference sequence). The V and J ends lost 1 base and 8 bases, in that order; junction bases with no gene match: 2. The CDR3 nucleotides read TGTGCCAGTAGTATAGGAGGGGGCGATTCACCCCTCCACTTT. It translates to CASSIGGGDSPLHF.

J is TRBJ2-5 and V is TRBV27; TRBD2 matches at 11 bases. The junction had 10 bases not matched to a gene; V was cut back by 8 bases and J by 5 bases. The CDR3 spans 15 residues. The V gene's germline CDR1 is MNHEY and CDR2 SMNVEV (reference sequence). CDR3 in DNA: TGTGCCAGCCGAGGTGGTCTAGCGGGGGGTGAGACCCAGTACTTC. Amino acids: CASRGGLAGGETQYF.

The V and J genes are TRBV10-1 and TRBJ2-1; 9 bases align to TRBD1. This CDR3 comprises 15 residues. Per the germline V gene, CDR1 is WNHNN and CDR2 is SYGVQD (reference sequence). V trimming: 3 bases; J trimming: 6 bases; junction bases outside the gene matches: 6. This chain's CDR3 is CASSDSGTGFNEQFF. In DNA, the CDR3 is TGCGCCAGCAGTGATTCCGGGACAGGGTTCAATGAGCAGTTCTTC.

This chain links TRBV7-8 with TRBJ1-2, with D hard to call. Germline values: CDR1 SGHVS, CDR2 FQNEAQ. The length of the CDR3 is 13 residues. The V gene lost 5 bases and the J gene lost 2 bases, with 9 bases spanning the gap. The CDR3 nucleotides read TGTGCCAGCAGCCGGACTGGAAACTATGGCTACACCTTC. As protein: CASSRTGNYGYTF.

In its sample, this clone was seen once. The chain carries TRBV21-1 and TRBJ2-3; TRBD1, the D gene given by the table, was not confirmed from the DNA. TRBV21-1 is tagged as a pseudogene. The CDR3 loop spans 17 amino acids. As DNA, the CDR3 is TGTGCCAGCAGCAAATCGGAGAGGACAGCCAAAGGGGATACGCAGTATTTT. This sequence encodes CASSKSERTAKGDTQYF.

CDR3 region: CAWSVLPYNSPLHF. For the CDR3, the DNA is TGTGCCTGGAGTGTACTACCTTATAATTCACCCCTCCACTTT. The chain combines TRBV30 with TRBJ1-6; D is uncertain. The CDR3 sequence is 14 residues long. V lost 0 bases to trimming and J lost 4 bases, with 7 bases between them. CDR1 is GTSNPN and CDR2 is SVGIG in the germline V gene (reference sequence).

DNA for the CDR3: TGCGCCAGCAGTGAGTCGAGAGGGGCGGGGAATGAGCAGTTCTTC. Protein product: CASSESRGAGNEQFF. The chain carries TRBV10-1 and TRBJ2-1; D is possibly TRBD2 (6 bases). CDR1 is WNHNN and CDR2 is SYGVQD in the germline V gene (reference sequence). Trimming removed 0 bases at V and 7 bases at J, with 13 bases between. This CDR3 is built from 15 residues.

This clone appeared a single time. J is TRBJ2-7 and V is TRBV5-1, with 8 bases that match TRBD2. Germline V gene sequence: CDR1 SGHRS, CDR2 YFSETQ. Losses at the gene ends were 4 bases for V and 5 bases for J; bases not matched to a gene: 5. The CDR3 runs to 13 residues. CDR3 bases: TGCGCCAGCAGCCCCCAAGCGGGGGACGAGCAGTACTTC. This codes for CASSPQAGDEQYF.

This chain links TRBV30 with TRBJ2-1; 8 positions match TRBD1. Per germline, CDR1 GTSNPN and CDR2 SVGIG (reference sequence). Trimming cost V 1 base and J 8 bases; bases outside gene matches: 10. The CDR3 length is 15 residues. This chain's CDR3 is CAWSDLDRDADEQFF. The CDR3 bases are TGTGCCTGGAGTGACCTGGACAGGGACGCGGATGAGCAGTTCTTC.

This chain connects TRBV2 to TRBJ2-3; D call uncertain. This CDR3 spans 13 amino acids. Trimming took 4 bases from V and 1 from J, leaving 6 bases between them. CDR1 is SNHLY, CDR2 FYNNEI, per germline. CDR3 amino acids: CASSGPGTDTQYF. CDR3 coding DNA: TGTGCCAGCAGTGGTCCGGGCACAGATACGCAGTATTTT.

V usage is TRBV11-2 and J usage is TRBJ1-2; possibly TRBD1 for D (5 bases). The CDR3 contains 12 residues. V lost 1 base to trimming and J lost 7 bases, with 7 bases between them. The germline V gene has CDR1 SGHAT and CDR2 FQNNGV. The CDR3 DNA follows: TGTGCCAGCAGCTTAGGGGGCGTTGGCTACACCTTC. Its protein product is CASSLGGVGYTF.

The genes are TRBV29-1 and TRBJ1-1, with D possibly TRBD1 on 6 matching bases. Germline lookup yields CDR1 SQVTM and CDR2 ANQGSEA. The CDR3 runs to 13 residues. V gave up 5 bases and J gave up 0 bases, with 10 bases separating them. CDR3 DNA sequence: TGCAGCGTTTCAGGACAGCTGAACACTGAAGCTTTCTTT. It encodes CSVSGQLNTEAFF.

V gene TRBV15 combines with J gene TRBJ2-7, with TRBD1 matching over 12 bases. The germline V gene encodes CDR1 LNHNV and CDR2 YYDKDF (reference sequence). The ends lost 5 bases at V and 5 bases at J; junction bases unmatched: 4. The CDR3 runs to 14 residues. The CDR3 nucleotides are TGTGCCACCAGCCGGGACAGGGGGCCTGACGAGCAGTACTTC. As protein: CATSRDRGPDEQYF.